This T cell receptor (beta chain) comes out of a study of T cells in Graves' hyperthyroidism and ophthalmopathy. There were TCR beta CDR3 regions amplified from RNA transcripts. In the first-round RT-PCR of the TCR CDR3, the HTBI primer set was used. TCRdb passed the multiplex PCR reads through MiXCR, listing each CDR3 protein once. The sample yields around 340,000 distinct CDR3 sequences, roughly a sixth seen once. This clonotype was picked up a small number of times. The CDR3 runs to 15 residues. Germline V gives CDR1 PRHDT, CDR2 FYEKMQ (reference sequence). The V segment lost 4 bases and the J segment 14 bases; nucleotides outside the gene matches: 15.

V and J are TRBV13 and TRBJ2-1; 9 bases fit TRBD2. The TCR originated in a woman between 25 and 40 years old with Graves' hyperthyroidism that later progressed to Graves' ophthalmopathy. Material for sequencing was blood. The CDR3 loop reads CASSSEIAGEIREFF. The CDR3 nucleotides read TGTGCCAGCAGCTCCGAGATAGCGGGGGAGATACGGGAGTTCTTC.